The clone carrying this T cell receptor (beta chain) was seen more than once but under ten times. Antigen: not known. Its ends do not fully match the called genes, so a read error is possible. The entry originates in a study of tumor and adjacent non-tumor tissue in lung cancer. Whole-study context: Stage I to III disease affected ten to eleven men and roughly 5 women aged about 31 to 76. Points from the study as a whole: Significantly higher TCR diversity was found in tumor than normal lung. Shorter survival was associated with higher TCR diversity in tumors.

TCRbeta libraries were built with three rounds of nested PCR, modified from ARM-PCR. MiXCR, run by TCRdb on the multiplex PCR reads, gives a single entry per CDR3 protein. This table has fewer than 150,000 distinct CDR3 sequences, roughly 70% appearing once. RNA was extracted from bulk tissue without any cell sorting. The CDR3 spans 14 residues. Germline values: CDR1 SGHNT, CDR2 YENEEA. This receptor was identified in a man between 60 and 70 years old with small cell lung cancer. V is TRBV11-3 and J is TRBJ2-3; D gene unclear. Sequenced sample: lung tumor tissue. The chain's CDR3 is CTSSSPGRPDTQYF. For the CDR3, the DNA is TGTACCAGCAGCTCCCCAGGTCGCCCAGATACTCAGTATTTT.